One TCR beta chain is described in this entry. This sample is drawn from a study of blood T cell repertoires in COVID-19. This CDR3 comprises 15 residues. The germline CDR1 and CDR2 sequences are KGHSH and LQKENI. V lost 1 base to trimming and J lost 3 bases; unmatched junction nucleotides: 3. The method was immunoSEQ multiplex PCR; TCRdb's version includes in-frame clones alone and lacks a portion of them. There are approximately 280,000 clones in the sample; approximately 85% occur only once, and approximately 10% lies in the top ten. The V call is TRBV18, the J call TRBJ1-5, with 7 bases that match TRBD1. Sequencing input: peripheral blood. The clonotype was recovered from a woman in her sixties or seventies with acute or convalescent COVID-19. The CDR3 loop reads CASSPRGQNNQPQHF. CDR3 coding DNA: TGTGCCAGCTCACCACGGGGACAGAACAATCAGCCCCAGCATTTT.